The 10 T cell receptor beta chains given below trace back to one sample, sequenced in a study of T cells in Graves' hyperthyroidism and ophthalmopathy. There were TCR beta CDR3 regions amplified from RNA transcripts. In the first-round RT-PCR of the TCR CDR3, the HTBI primer set was used. TCRdb re-derived calls from the multiplex PCR reads in MiXCR, one entry per CDR3 protein. Seen here are about 300,000 distinct CDR3 sequences, around 20% observed once, and the top ten hold less than 45%. Sequencing was done on a sample of blood. The receptors shown here come from a man aged 45-65 years with Graves' ophthalmopathy.

The chain links TRBV24-1 to TRBJ2-6; TRBD1 aligns across 7 bases. The CDR3 extends over 20 amino acids. Germline V gives CDR1 KGHDR, CDR2 SFDVKD. The V segment lost 6 bases and the J segment 4 bases; nucleotides outside the gene matches: 20. The CDR3 sequence is CATSFVPQGQPKMGANVLTF. The CDR3 region has the DNA TGTGCCACCAGTTTTGTCCCCCAGGGACAGCCAAAGATGGGGGCCAACGTCCTGACTTTC.

This clonotype came up a few times. V and J are TRBV5-6 and TRBJ2-1, with D hard to call. CDR3 size: 18 residues. CDR1 and CDR2 (germline): SGHDT, YYEEEE. V was pared by 3 bases and J by 0 bases, with 19 bases between. The CDR3 region is CASSYERGASTSYNEQFF. In DNA form, the CDR3 reads TGTGCCAGCAGCTACGAGAGAGGAGCCAGTACCTCCTACAATGAGCAGTTCTTC.

This clonotype appeared a few times. The chain is built from TRBV9 and TRBJ2-5; 10 bases are a match to TRBD2. This CDR3 is 15 amino acids long. Trimming took 4 bases from V and 13 from J; bases not matched to a gene: 16. Germline V CDR1 and CDR2: SGDLS, YYNGEE. CDR3 sequence (DNA): TGTGCCAGCAGCCCCTGGGGGTCCTCTGGGACTAGCGTGTACTTC. It encodes CASSPWGSSGTSVYF.

This rearrangement joins TRBV6-1 to TRBJ2-2, with D uncertain. Trimming removed 8 bases at V and 4 bases at J, with 17 bases between. The CDR3 length is 15 residues. Germline CDR1 MNHNS, CDR2 SASEGT. CDR3 sequence reads: CASGPPELTTGELFF. The CDR3 nucleotides are TGTGCCAGCGGGCCTCCGGAGCTGACCACCGGGGAGCTGTTTTTT.

This clonotype was seen a handful of times. This chain joins TRBV12-3 or TRBV12-4 and TRBJ1-5; TRBD1 might be the D (5 bases). The CDR3 totals 18 residues. Trimming took off 1 base at V and 2 bases at J, with 18 bases between the two ends. The CDR3: CASSLGQSLFSGNQPQHF. For the CDR3, the DNA is TGTGCCAGCAGTTTAGGACAGAGCTTATTTTCCGGCAATCAGCCCCAGCATTTT.

This clonotype showed up many times. This chain uses TRBV3-1 with TRBJ2-3; a weak D match, TRBD2 (5 bases). Germline V gene lookup returns CDR1 LGHDT and CDR2 YNNKEL (reference sequence). The CDR3 is 15 residues long. The V and J ends lost 0 bases and 4 bases respectively, with 11 bases between them. CDR3 DNA: TGTGCCAGCAGCCAAGAAGGGCTAGCTTCAGATACGCAGTATTTT. Amino acid sequence: CASSQEGLASDTQYF.

The chain uses TRBV20-1 and TRBJ2-1; TRBD2 aligns across 7 bases. The J segment lost 0 bases and the V segment lost 3 bases, leaving 8 bases of the junction unmatched. CDR3 length: 16 residues. Germline V CDR1 and CDR2: DFQATT, SNEGSKA (reference sequence). This CDR3 is CSASLISSGSYNEQFF. DNA of the CDR3: TGCAGTGCTAGTTTGATCTCTAGCGGCTCCTACAATGAGCAGTTCTTC.

The chain joins TRBV12-3 or TRBV12-4 to TRBJ1-5; D is ambiguous. Trimming left V 2 bases short and J 10 bases short, with 9 bases between. The CDR3 has 12 amino acids. CDR3 loop: CASSLMDFPQHF. The CDR3 nucleotides read TGTGCCAGCAGTTTAATGGATTTTCCCCAGCATTTT.

V is TRBV20-1 and J is TRBJ2-1, with D perhaps TRBD1 (5 bases). The CDR3 length is 13 residues. Germline loops: CDR1 DFQATT, CDR2 SNEGSKA (reference sequence). V lost 4 bases to trimming and J lost 8 bases, with 15 bases between them. CDR3 nucleotides: TGCAGTGCTAAGACCCCGTTAGGGGATGAGCAGTTCTTC. This sequence encodes CSAKTPLGDEQFF.

This clonotype came up a few times. DNA of the CDR3: TGTGCCAGCAGCCAAAGTACGGCGGAGACGCAGTATTTT. Translated: CASSQSTAETQYF. The chain uses TRBV7-3 and TRBJ2-3; D remains ambiguous. The CDR3 has 13 amino acids. The germline V gene has CDR1 SGHTA and CDR2 FQGTGA. Between the trimmed V and J ends, which lost 5 bases and 9 bases, there was a span of 15 bases.